This is a list of T cell receptor beta chains from one sample in a study of blood T cell repertoires in COVID-19. Profiled with immunoSEQ multiplex PCR; TCRdb holds only in-frame clones, not every one. Seen here are roughly 100,000 clones, 70% to 80% observed once, and the top ten hold 6% to 6.5%. The sequenced sample was peripheral blood. These receptors were collected from an elderly man with COVID-19, enrolled during active disease. Each CDR3 is given with its conserved first and last residue. D genes are given only for firm matches.

j_call v_call d_call cdr3_aa cdr3_nt
TRBJ2-3 TRBV5-6 TRBD1 CASSLVGQVGADTQYF TGTGCCAGCAGCTTAGTCGGACAGGTAGGCGCAGATACGCAGTATTTT
TRBJ2-1 TRBV6-6 TRBD2 CASSRPPGLDGNEQFF TGTGCCAGCAGTCGACCACCGGGACTAGATGGCAATGAGCAGTTCTTC
TRBJ1-1 TRBV19 TRBD1 CASRPVTGRHTEAFF TGTGCCAGTAGGCCTGTGACAGGGCGGCACACTGAAGCTTTCTTT
TRBJ2-1 TRBV25-1 TRBD1 CASSEFGRGTGDNEQFF TGTGCCAGCAGTGAATTTGGGCGGGGGACAGGGGACAATGAGCAGTTCTTC
TRBJ2-7 TRBV9 - CASSKYSSYEQYF TGTGCCAGCAGCAAATACAGTTCCTACGAGCAGTACTTC
TRBJ1-6 TRBV4-2 TRBD1 CASSQDSGDRVNSPLHF TGTGCCAGCAGCCAAGATTCAGGGGACAGGGTAAATTCACCCCTCCACTTT
TRBJ2-5 TRBV29-1 - CSVGRNQGGTQYF TGCAGCGTTGGACGGAACCAAGGGGGGACCCAGTACTTC
TRBJ2-7 TRBV6-5 TRBD1 CACYQTGVFHEQYF TGTGCCTGCTACCAGACAGGGGTTTTCCACGAGCAGTACTTC
TRBJ2-2 TRBV5-4 TRBD1 CASSLASQGALNGELFF TGTGCCAGCAGCTTGGCCTCGCAGGGGGCGCTGAACGGGGAGCTGTTTTTT
TRBJ1-1 TRBV7-9 - CASSYSPSRAFF TGTGCCAGCAGCTACAGCCCGTCGCGAGCTTTCTTT